These T cell receptor beta chains were read from a single sample in a study of vaccination and CD4 T cells after COVID-19. TCRdb passed the PCR reads through MiXCR, listing each CDR3 protein once. The profile shows roughly 19,000 distinct CDR3 sequences, about 60% of them singletons. This material consisted of CD4+ T cells from blood, taken after SARS-CoV-2 vaccination. The receptors shown here come from a human donor who had recovered from COVID-19. The CDR3 runs from the conserved cysteine through the conserved F or W. D genes are given only for firm matches. Expanded clones are given a class, and other clones once, few, many or no size at all.

j_call,d_call,clone_size,v_call,cdr3_nt,cdr3_aa
TRBJ1-4,NA,NA,TRBV12-3/TRBV12-4,TGTGCCAGCAGGGAGGACAGTCCTAATGAAAAACTGTTTTTT,CASREDSPNEKLFF
TRBJ1-2,TRBD1,few,TRBV6-5,TGTGCCAGCAGTTACCCATTTTTGACAGGGGACTATGGCTACACCTTC,CASSYPFLTGDYGYTF
TRBJ2-5,TRBD1,NA,TRBV20-1,TGCAGTGCTCACACAGGGGCAGAGACCCAGTACTTC,CSAHTGAETQYF
TRBJ2-3,TRBD2,NA,TRBV7-2,TGTGCCAGCAGTGAGAGCGGGAGGGGGGCAGATACGCAGTATTTT,CASSESGRGADTQYF
TRBJ1-2,NA,NA,TRBV5-1,TGCGCCAGCAGCTTGGAGTCAGTCTATGGCTACACCTTC,CASSLESVYGYTF
TRBJ2-7,NA,once,TRBV6-1,TGTGCCAGCAGTGAATCTTTTGGTCGACAGAGCTCCTACGAGCAGTACTTC,CASSESFGRQSSYEQYF
TRBJ2-1,TRBD2,NA,TRBV7-8,TGTGCCAGCAGCCAATTTTCTAGCGGGAGGCGGAATGAGCAGTTCTTC,CASSQFSSGRRNEQFF
TRBJ1-4,NA,NA,TRBV6-2/TRBV6-3,TGTGCCAGCAGCCCGGCCGCAGCCGATGAAAAACTGTTTTTT,CASSPAAADEKLFF
TRBJ1-1,NA,NA,TRBV25-1,TGTGCCAGCAGTACAGGATGGAACACTGAAGCTTTCTTT,CASSTGWNTEAFF
TRBJ2-7,NA,NA,TRBV27,TGTGCCAGCAGTTTATCGTGGACAGTGAGCTACGAGCAGTACTTC,CASSLSWTVSYEQYF
TRBJ2-5,NA,few,TRBV24-1,TGTGCCACCAGTGATTTTGCACAAGAGACCCAGTACTTC,CATSDFAQETQYF
TRBJ2-7,TRBD1,once,TRBV7-2,TGTGCCAGCAGCTGGAGGACAGGGGGCGCCTACGAGCAGTACTTC,CASSWRTGGAYEQYF
TRBJ1-2,NA,NA,TRBV19,TGTGCCAGTAGTATTTCTACCGGGGGGGCCCGCTATGGCTACACCTTC,CASSISTGGARYGYTF
TRBJ1-2,NA,NA,TRBV27,TGTGCCAGCAGTCCACGGGACGTTTCTAACTATGGCTACACCTTC,CASSPRDVSNYGYTF
TRBJ2-1,NA,NA,TRBV20-1,TGCAGTGCTAGAGTTTCACTTGAGCAGTTCTTC,CSARVSLEQFF
TRBJ2-7,NA,NA,TRBV20-1,TGCAGTGCTAGAGAAAACAGATACGAGCAGTACTTC,CSARENRYEQYF
TRBJ1-2,TRBD1,NA,TRBV7-2,TGTGCCAGCAGCTTTGGGACAGACTATGGCTACACCTTC,CASSFGTDYGYTF
TRBJ1-2,TRBD1,NA,TRBV12-3/TRBV12-4,TGTGCCAGCGGTTTACAGGGGGCCTATGGCTACACCTTC,CASGLQGAYGYTF
TRBJ1-1,TRBD1,medium-sized,TRBV7-3,TGTGCCAGCAGCGTGACAGGGGGGAACACTGAAGCTTTCTTT,CASSVTGGNTEAFF
TRBJ2-1,TRBD2,NA,TRBV28,TGTGCCAGCAGCCTAACTAGCGGGAGGACTCGCGGACAGTTCTTC,CASSLTSGRTRGQFF
TRBJ2-5,NA,medium-sized,TRBV21-1,TGTGCCAGCAGCAAACTTGAGTACCAAGAGACCCAGTACTTC,CASSKLEYQETQYF